This T cell receptor (beta chain) was retrieved from a study of identical twins. Each CDR3 protein is one row after TCRdb ran MiXCR on the 5' RACE reads. The repertoire holds under 400,000 distinct CDR3 sequences, with 9% as singletons. The ends lost 1 base at V and 4 bases at J; junction bases unmatched: 8. This CDR3 comprises 16 residues. Germline V gene sequence: CDR1 SGHRS, CDR2 YFSETQ. The sequence was collected from a woman in her forties or fifties in good health. The chain joins TRBV5-1 to TRBJ2-1, with 7 bases identical to TRBD2. The sequencing sample was made of naive T cells sorted from blood. This CDR3 reads CASSLSGTPPYNEQFF. CDR3 coding DNA: TGCGCCAGCAGCTTGAGCGGGACGCCCCCTTACAATGAGCAGTTCTTC.